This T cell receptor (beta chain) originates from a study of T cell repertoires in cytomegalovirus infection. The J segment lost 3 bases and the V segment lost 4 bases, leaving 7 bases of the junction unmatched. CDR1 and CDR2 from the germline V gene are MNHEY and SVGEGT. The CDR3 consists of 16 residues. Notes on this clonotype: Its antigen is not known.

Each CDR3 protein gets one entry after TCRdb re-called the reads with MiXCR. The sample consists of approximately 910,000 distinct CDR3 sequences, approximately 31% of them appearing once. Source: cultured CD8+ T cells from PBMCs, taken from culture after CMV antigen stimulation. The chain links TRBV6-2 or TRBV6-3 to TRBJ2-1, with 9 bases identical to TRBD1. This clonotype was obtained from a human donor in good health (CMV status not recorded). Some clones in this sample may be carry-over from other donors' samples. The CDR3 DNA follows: TGTGCCAGCAGTTCGTCAACAGGGGGCCTCTACAATGAGCAGTTCTTC. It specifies CASSSSTGGLYNEQFF.